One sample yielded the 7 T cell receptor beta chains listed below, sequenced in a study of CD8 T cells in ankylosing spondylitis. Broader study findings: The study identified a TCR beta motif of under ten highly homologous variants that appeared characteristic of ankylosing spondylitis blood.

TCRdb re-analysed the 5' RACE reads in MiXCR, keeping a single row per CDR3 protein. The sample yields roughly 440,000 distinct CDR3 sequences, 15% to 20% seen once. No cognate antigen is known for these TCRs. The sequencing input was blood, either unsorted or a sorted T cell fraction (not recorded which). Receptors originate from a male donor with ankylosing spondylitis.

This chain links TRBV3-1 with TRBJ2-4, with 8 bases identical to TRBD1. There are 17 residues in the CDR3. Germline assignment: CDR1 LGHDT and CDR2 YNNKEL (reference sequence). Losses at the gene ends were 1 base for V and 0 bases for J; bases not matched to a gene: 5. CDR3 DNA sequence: TGTGCCAGCAGCCAAGCCGGGACAGGACCAGCCAAAAACATTCAGTACTTC. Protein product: CASSQAGTGPAKNIQYF.

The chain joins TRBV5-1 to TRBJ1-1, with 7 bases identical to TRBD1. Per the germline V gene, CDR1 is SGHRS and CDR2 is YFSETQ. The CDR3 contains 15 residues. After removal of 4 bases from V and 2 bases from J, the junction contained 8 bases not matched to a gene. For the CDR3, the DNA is TGCGCCAGCAGCACGCGGGACAGTTCCAACACTGAAGCTTTCTTT. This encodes CASSTRDSSNTEAFF.

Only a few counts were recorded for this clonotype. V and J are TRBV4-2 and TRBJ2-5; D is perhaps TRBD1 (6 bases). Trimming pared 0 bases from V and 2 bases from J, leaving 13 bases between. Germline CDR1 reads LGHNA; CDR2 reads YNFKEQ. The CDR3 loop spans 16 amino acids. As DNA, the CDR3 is TGTGCCAGCAGCCAAGAAGGATGGACAGAGCAAGAGACCCAGTACTTC. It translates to CASSQEGWTEQETQYF.

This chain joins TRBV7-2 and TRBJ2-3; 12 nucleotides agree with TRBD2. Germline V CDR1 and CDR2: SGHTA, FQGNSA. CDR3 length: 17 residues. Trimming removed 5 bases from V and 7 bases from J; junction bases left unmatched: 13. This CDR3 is CASSAGVLAGGAHTQYF. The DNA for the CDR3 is TGTGCCAGCAGCGCCGGAGTACTAGCGGGGGGTGCACATACGCAGTATTTT. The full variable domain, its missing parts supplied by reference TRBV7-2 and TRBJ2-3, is GAGVSQSPSNKVTEKGKDVELRCDPISGHTALYWYRQSLGQGLEFLIYFQGNSAPDKSGLPSDRFSAERTGGSVSTLTIQRTQQEDSAVYLCASSAGVLAGGAHTQYFGPGTRLTVL.

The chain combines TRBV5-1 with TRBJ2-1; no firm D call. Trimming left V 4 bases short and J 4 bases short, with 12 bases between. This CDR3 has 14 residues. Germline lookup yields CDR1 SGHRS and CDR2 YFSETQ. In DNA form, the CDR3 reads TGCGCCAGCAGCCAGACCGACCCATACAATGAGCAGTTCTTC. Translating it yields CASSQTDPYNEQFF.

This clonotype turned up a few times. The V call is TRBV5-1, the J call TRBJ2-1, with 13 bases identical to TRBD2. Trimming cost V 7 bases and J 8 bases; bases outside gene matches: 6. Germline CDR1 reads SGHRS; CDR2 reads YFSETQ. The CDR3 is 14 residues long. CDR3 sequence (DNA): TGCGCCAGCGGGACTAGCGGGACGAGCTATGAGCAGTTCTTC. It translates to CASGTSGTSYEQFF.

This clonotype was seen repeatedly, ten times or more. In DNA, the CDR3 is TGTGCCAGCAGCGGAGTAGGACTGGGCACAGATACGCAGTATTTT. It encodes CASSGVGLGTDTQYF. This chain uses TRBV9 with TRBJ2-3; possibly TRBD2 for D (5 bases). V lost 3 bases and J lost 1, with 12 bases in between. This CDR3 has 15 amino acids. CDR1 SGDLS and CDR2 YYNGEE come from the germline V gene.